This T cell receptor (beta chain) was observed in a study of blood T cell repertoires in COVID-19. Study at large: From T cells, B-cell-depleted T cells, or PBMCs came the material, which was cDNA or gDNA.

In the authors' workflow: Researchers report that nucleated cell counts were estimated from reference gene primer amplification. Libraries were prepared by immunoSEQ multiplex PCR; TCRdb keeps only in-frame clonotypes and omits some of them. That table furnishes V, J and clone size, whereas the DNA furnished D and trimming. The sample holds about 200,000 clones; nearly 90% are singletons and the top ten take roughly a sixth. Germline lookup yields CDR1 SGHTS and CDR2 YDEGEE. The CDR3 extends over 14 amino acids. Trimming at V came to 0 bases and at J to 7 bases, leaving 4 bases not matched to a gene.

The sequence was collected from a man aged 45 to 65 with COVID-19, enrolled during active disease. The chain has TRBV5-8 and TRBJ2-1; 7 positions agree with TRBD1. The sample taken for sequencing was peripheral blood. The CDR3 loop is CASSLGVRGNEQFF. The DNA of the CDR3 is TGTGCCAGCAGCTTGGGGGTCAGGGGGAATGAGCAGTTCTTC.